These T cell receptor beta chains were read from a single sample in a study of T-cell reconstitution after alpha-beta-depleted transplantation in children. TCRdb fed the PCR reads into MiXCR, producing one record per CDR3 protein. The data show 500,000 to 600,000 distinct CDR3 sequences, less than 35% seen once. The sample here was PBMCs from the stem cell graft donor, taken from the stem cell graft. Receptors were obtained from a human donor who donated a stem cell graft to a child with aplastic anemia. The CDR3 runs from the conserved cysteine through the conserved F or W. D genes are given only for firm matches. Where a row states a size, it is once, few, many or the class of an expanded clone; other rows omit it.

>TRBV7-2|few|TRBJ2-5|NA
TGTGCCAGCAGCTTAGCTGGTCAGGTCCAAGAGACCCAGTACTTC
CASSLAGQVQETQYF
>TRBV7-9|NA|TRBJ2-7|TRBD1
TGTGCCAGCTCCGACAGGGTCTTCTACGAGCAGTACTTC
CASSDRVFYEQYF
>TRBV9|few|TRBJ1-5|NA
TGTGCCAGCGGTTTGGCGGAAGATCAGCCCCAGCATTTT
CASGLAEDQPQHF
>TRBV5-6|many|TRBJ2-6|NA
TGTGCCAGCAGCTTGGGCTCTGGGGCCAACGTCCTGACTTTC
CASSLGSGANVLTF
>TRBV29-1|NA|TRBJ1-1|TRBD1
TGCAGCGTTGAAGGCGAGGTAGGGGGCCAGGACACTGAAGCTTTCTTT
CSVEGEVGGQDTEAFF
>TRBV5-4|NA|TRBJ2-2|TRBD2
TGTGCCAGCAGCTTCCGGACTAGCGGGACGAAGGCCGGGGAGCTGTTTTTT
CASSFRTSGTKAGELFF
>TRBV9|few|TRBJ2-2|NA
TGTGCCAGCAGCGCAGGCGTGAAGTACACCGGGGAGCTGTTTTTT
CASSAGVKYTGELFF
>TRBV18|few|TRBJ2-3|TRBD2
TGTGCCAGCTCACTCTACTCGACTAGCGGGAGTAGCACAGATACGCAGTATTTT
CASSLYSTSGSSTDTQYF
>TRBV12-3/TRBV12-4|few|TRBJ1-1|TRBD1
TGTGCCACCCATGGACAGGGGAGGAGGACTGAAGCTTTCTTT
CATHGQGRRTEAFF
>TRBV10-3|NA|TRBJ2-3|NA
TGTGCCATCGGGCGGCGGGACCAGAGCACAGATACGCAGTATTTT
CAIGRRDQSTDTQYF
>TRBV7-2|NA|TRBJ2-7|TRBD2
TGTGCCAGCAGCTCCCGGACTAGTTCCTCGTACGAGCAGTACTTC
CASSSRTSSSYEQYF
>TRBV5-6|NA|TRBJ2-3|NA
TGTGCCAGCAGCTTATGGCGGGGCTACTCTAGCACAGATACGCAGTATTTT
CASSLWRGYSSTDTQYF
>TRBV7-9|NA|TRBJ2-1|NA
TGTGCCAGCAGCTTAGTCGAGGCAAGCTCCTACAATGAGCAGTTCTTC
CASSLVEASSYNEQFF
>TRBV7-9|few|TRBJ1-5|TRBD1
TGTGCCAGCAGCTCGGGACAGTTTAGCAATCAGCCCCAGCATTTT
CASSSGQFSNQPQHF
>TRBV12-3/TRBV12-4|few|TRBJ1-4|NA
TGTGCCAGCACCAGGTCCAGGGGAGATGAAAAACTGTTTTTT
CASTRSRGDEKLFF
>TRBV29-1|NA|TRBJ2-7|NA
TGCAGCGTTTTGACAGTTCTCTCCTACGAGCAGTACTTC
CSVLTVLSYEQYF
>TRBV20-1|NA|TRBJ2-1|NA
TGCAGTGCTAGAGCGGTGGGGGAGCAGTTCTTC
CSARAVGEQFF
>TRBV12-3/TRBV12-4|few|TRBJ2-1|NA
TGTGCCAGCAGTTTAGTCCAGGGTCCCGTCAATGAGCAGTTCTTC
CASSLVQGPVNEQFF
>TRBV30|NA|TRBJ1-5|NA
TGTGCCTGGAGTGGCGCCACCGGCAGTCAGCCCCAGCATTTT
CAWSGATGSQPQHF
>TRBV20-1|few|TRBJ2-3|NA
TGCAGTGCCTCGGATCCGGGACGTCGGACAGATACGCAGTATTTT
CSASDPGRRTDTQYF
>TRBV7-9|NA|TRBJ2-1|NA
TGTGCCAGCAGTCCTAACTGGATTGAGCAGTTCTTC
CASSPNWIEQFF
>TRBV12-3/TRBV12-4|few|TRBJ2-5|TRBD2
TGTGCCAGCAGTTTAGATGGGACTAGCGGTGAGACCCAGTACTTC
CASSLDGTSGETQYF
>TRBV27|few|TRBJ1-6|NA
TGTGCCAGCAACGAGAGTTGGGGGGCGTTCGATTTTTCACCCCTCCACTTT
CASNESWGAFDFSPLHF
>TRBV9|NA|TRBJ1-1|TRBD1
TGTGCCAGCAGCGTGAACCCGGGACAGTTGAGGATGAACACTGAAGCTTTCTTT
CASSVNPGQLRMNTEAFF
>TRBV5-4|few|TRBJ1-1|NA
TGTGCCAGCAGCTGGACCCCCATGAACACTGAAGCTTTCTTT
CASSWTPMNTEAFF
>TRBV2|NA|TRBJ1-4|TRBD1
TGTGCCAGCAGCGGAGACAGGGGATCTGAAAAACTGTTTTTT
CASSGDRGSEKLFF
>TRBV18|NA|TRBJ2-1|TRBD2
TGTGCCAGCTCAAAAAGCGGGACCAACAATGAGCAGTTCTTC
CASSKSGTNNEQFF
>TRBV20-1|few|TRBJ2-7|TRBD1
TGCAGTGCTCCGGGACAGGGTATCAACGAGCAGTACTTC
CSAPGQGINEQYF
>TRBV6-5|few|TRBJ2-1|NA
TGTGCCAGCAATAGCGCCGGCTCCTACAATGAGCAGTTCTTC
CASNSAGSYNEQFF
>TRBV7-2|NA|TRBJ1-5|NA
TGTGCCAGCAGCTCCGAAAACAATCAGCCCCAGCATTTT
CASSSENNQPQHF
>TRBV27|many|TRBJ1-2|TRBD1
TGTGCCAGCAGCTTGACAGGGAACTATGGCTACACCTTC
CASSLTGNYGYTF
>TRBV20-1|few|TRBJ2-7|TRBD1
TGCAGTGCCAGAGGACAGGACCCTTACGAGCAGTACTTC
CSARGQDPYEQYF
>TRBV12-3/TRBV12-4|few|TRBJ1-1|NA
TGTGCCAGCAGTCCACAGGGAAGGCTTGAGTCCACTGAAGCTTTCTTT
CASSPQGRLESTEAFF
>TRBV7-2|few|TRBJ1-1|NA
TGTGCCAGCAGCTTAGTGGTGGGGATGAACACTGAAGCTTTCTTT
CASSLVVGMNTEAFF
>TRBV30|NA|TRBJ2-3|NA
TGTGCCTGGAGGCAACCGGGACTCCAATTGTCGGGCACAGATACGCAGTATTTT
CAWRQPGLQLSGTDTQYF
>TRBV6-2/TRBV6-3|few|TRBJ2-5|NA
TGTGCCAGCAGTTACTCGGTGACAGGAGGGGAGACCCAGTACTTC
CASSYSVTGGETQYF
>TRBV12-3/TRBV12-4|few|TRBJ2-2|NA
TGTGCCAGCAGTTTAGGGCTTGGTCTAGGAGCATCGAACACCGGGGAGCTGTTTTTT
CASSLGLGLGASNTGELFF
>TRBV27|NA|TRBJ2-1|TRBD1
TGTGCCAGCAGCCTGTCCAGGACAGGGGTTTACAATGAGCAGTTCTTC
CASSLSRTGVYNEQFF
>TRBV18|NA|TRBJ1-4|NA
TGTGCCAGCTCACCAACGGACGGAATTAATCAAAAACTGTTTTTT
CASSPTDGINQKLFF
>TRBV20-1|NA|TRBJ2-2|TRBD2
TGCAGTGCTAGGGATAGCGGGAAGGTCACCGGGGAGCTGTTTTTT
CSARDSGKVTGELFF